The 8 T cell receptor beta chains in this list originate from one sample, sequenced in a study of blood T cell repertoires in COVID-19. TCRdb keeps only in-frame clones here, not all; method: immunoSEQ multiplex PCR. The repertoire has about 140,000 clones, approximately 79% of them found once; the top ten carry around 2.9%. The material sequenced was PBMCs or T cells enriched from blood (not recorded which). The receptors here all came from a woman in her forties or fifties who had recovered from COVID-19.

Only one count was recorded for this clone. This rearrangement joins TRBV5-1 to TRBJ1-1; TRBD1 agrees at 7 bases. The V gene end was trimmed by 1 base and the J gene end by 0 bases; junction bases not matched to a gene: 6. Per germline, CDR1 SGHRS and CDR2 YFSETQ. This CDR3 has 16 amino acids. In nucleotides, the CDR3 is TGCGCCAGCAGCTTGTGGACAGGCAACATGAACACTGAAGCTTTCTTT. Translation gives CASSLWTGNMNTEAFF.

This clone was found many times. This sequence joins TRBV18 and TRBJ2-5, with 9 positions matching TRBD2. This CDR3 has 17 amino acids. CDR1 is KGHSH and CDR2 is LQKENI in the germline V gene. With V trimmed by 0 bases and J by 7 bases, 12 bases remained unmatched. The CDR3 DNA follows: TGTGCCAGCTCACCACCGAGTTGGCGGGAGGGCCAGGTGACCCAGTACTTC. Its protein is CASSPPSWREGQVTQYF.

V and J are TRBV30 and TRBJ1-4, with TRBD1 identical over 7 bases. This CDR3 has 13 amino acids. Germline CDR1 reads GTSNPN; CDR2 reads SVGIG (reference sequence). The V and J ends lost 6 bases and 3 bases, in that order; junction bases with no gene match: 4. The CDR3 sequence is CACSGQPNEKLFF. In nucleotides, the CDR3 is TGTGCCTGCTCGGGACAGCCTAATGAAAAACTGTTTTTT. The variable domain in full, with the rest retrieved from reference TRBV30 and TRBJ1-4, is SQTIHQWPATLVQPVGSPLSLECTVEGTSNPNLYWYRQAAGRGLQLLFYSVGIGQISSEVPQNLSASRPQDRQFILSSKKLLLSDSGFYLCACSGQPNEKLFFGSGTQLSVL.

The CDR3 is CASLETGELFF. CDR3 bases: TGTGCCAGCCTAGAAACCGGGGAGCTGTTTTTT. V and J are TRBV2 and TRBJ2-2; D remains unclear. The CDR3 runs 11 residues. Trimming removed 8 bases at V and 5 bases at J, with 6 bases between. CDR1 is SNHLY, CDR2 FYNNEI, per germline.

This clone was seen only once. This chain connects TRBV7-9 to TRBJ1-3; D is uncertain. Trimming removed 5 bases at V and 5 bases at J, with 4 bases between. The CDR3 is 11 residues long. From germline, CDR1 is SEHNR and CDR2 FQNEAQ (reference sequence). CDR3 DNA: TGTGCCAGCAGCCTCCGAAACACCATATATTTT. Translated: CASSLRNTIYF.

For the CDR3, the DNA is TGTGCCAGCAGCTTAGGAGTAGCGGCTAGCGGAACCTACGAGCAGTACTTC. Amino acid sequence: CASSLGVAASGTYEQYF. J is TRBJ2-7 and V is TRBV7-6; 7 nucleotides align to TRBD2. CDR1 is SGHVS, CDR2 FNYEAQ, per germline. With V trimmed by 1 base and J by 2 bases, 11 bases remained unmatched. The CDR3 is 17 residues long.

The chain employs TRBV7-8 and TRBJ2-2, with 8 nucleotides matching TRBD1. This CDR3 has 16 residues. V lost 0 bases, J lost 1 base, and 1 base stayed unmatched. Germline CDR1 SGHVS, CDR2 FQNEAQ. The CDR3 loop is CASSLAGTGNTGELFF. As DNA, the CDR3 is TGTGCCAGCAGCTTAGCGGGGACAGGGAACACCGGGGAGCTGTTTTTT.

This chain connects TRBV7-2 to TRBJ2-2; 12 positions agree with TRBD2. This CDR3 has 15 residues. The trim removed 5 bases at V and 6 bases at J, leaving 4 bases unmatched. Germline assignment: CDR1 SGHTA and CDR2 FQGNSA. CDR3 in DNA: TGTGCCAGCAGCCCCGGACTAGCGGGGTCCGGGGAGCTGTTTTTT. Amino acids: CASSPGLAGSGELFF. The whole variable domain, remainder taken from reference TRBV7-2 and TRBJ2-2, is GAGVSQSPSNKVTEKGKDVELRCDPISGHTALYWYRQSLGQGLEFLIYFQGNSAPDKSGLPSDRFSAERTGGSVSTLTIQRTQQEDSAVYLCASSPGLAGSGELFFGEGSRLTVL.